This passage covers 3 T cell receptor beta chains from one sample sequenced in a study of patients and donors after allogeneic stem cell transplantation. TCRdb analysed the RT-PCR reads with MiXCR anew, one entry per CDR3 protein. The sample has about 960,000 distinct CDR3 sequences, roughly 18% seen once; the top ten hold approximately 5.9%. Sequencing used blood, either unsorted or a sorted T cell fraction (not recorded which). Receptors were obtained from a human donor who was either an allogeneic HSCT recipient or a stem cell or donor lymphocyte infusion donor (not recorded which). It is not recorded whose cells these are; they may come from a transplant donor.

This sequence joins TRBV12-3 or TRBV12-4 and TRBJ2-3, with TRBD2 identical over 10 bases. The CDR3 length is 15 residues. The V and J ends lost 5 bases and 2 bases, in that order; junction bases with no gene match: 4. The CDR3 DNA reads as TGTGCCAGCAGTATTACTAGCGGGGCCACAGATACGCAGTATTTT. Amino acids: CASSITSGATDTQYF.

This clonotype came up a few times. The V call is TRBV7-9, the J call TRBJ2-3; 7 bases align to TRBD1. CDR1 and CDR2 from the germline V gene are SEHNR and FQNEAQ (reference sequence). There are 17 residues in the CDR3. The trim removed 5 bases at V and 2 bases at J, leaving 13 bases unmatched. The CDR3 loop reads CASSRTRDRLYTDTQYF. The CDR3 DNA is TGTGCCAGCAGCCGAACACGGGACAGACTTTACACAGATACGCAGTATTTT. Full variable domain (rest looked up from reference TRBV7-9 and TRBJ2-3): DTGVSQNPRHKITKRGQNVTFRCDPISEHNRLYWYRQTLGQGPEFLTYFQNEAQLEKSRLLSDRFSAERPKGSFSTLEIQRTEQGDSAMYLCASSRTRDRLYTDTQYFGPGTRLTVL.

V gene TRBV5-1 combines with J gene TRBJ2-5; a possible D gene is TRBD1 (6 bases). V lost 4 bases to trimming and J lost 2 bases, with 15 bases between them. Germline lookup yields CDR1 SGHRS and CDR2 YFSETQ. The CDR3 runs to 15 residues. In DNA form, the CDR3 reads TGCGCCAGCAGCGGGGGCCCTGGTCGACAAGAGACCCAGTACTTC. This sequence encodes CASSGGPGRQETQYF.